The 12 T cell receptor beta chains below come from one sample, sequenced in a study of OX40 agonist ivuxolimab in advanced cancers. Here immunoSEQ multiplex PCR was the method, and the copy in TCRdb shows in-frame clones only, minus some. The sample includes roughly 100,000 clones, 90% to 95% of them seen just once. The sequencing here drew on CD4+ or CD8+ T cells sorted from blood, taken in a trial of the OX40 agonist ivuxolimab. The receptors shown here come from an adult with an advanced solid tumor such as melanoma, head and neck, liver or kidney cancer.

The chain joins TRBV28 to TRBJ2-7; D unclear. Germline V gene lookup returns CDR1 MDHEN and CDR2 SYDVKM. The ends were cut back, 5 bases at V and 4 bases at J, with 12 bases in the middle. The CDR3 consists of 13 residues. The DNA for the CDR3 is TGTGCCAGCAGTCCTCCAGGTACTTACGAGCAGTACTTC. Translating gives CASSPPGTYEQYF.

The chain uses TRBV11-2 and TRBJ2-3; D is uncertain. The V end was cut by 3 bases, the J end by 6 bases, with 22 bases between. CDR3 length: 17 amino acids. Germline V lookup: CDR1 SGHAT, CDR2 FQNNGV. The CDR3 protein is CASSFLERWAHTDTQYF. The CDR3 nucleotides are TGTGCCAGCAGCTTTCTAGAGAGGTGGGCACACACGGATACGCAGTATTTT.

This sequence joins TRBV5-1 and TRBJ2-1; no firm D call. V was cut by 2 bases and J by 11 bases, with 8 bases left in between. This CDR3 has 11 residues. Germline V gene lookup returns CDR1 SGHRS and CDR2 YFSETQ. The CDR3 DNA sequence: TGCGCCAGCAGCTTTGATAGTAAGCAGTTCTTC. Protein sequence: CASSFDSKQFF.

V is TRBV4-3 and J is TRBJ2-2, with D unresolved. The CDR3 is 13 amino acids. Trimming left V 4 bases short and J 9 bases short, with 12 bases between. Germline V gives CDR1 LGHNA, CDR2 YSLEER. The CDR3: CASSRDKNRELFF. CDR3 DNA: TGCGCCAGCAGCCGAGACAAGAACCGGGAGCTGTTTTTT.

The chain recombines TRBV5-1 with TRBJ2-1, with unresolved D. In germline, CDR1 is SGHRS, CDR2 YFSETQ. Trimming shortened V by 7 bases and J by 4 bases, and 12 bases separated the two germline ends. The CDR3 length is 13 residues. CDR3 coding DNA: TGCGCCAGCGGAACGGGTGTTTACAATGAGCAGTTCTTC. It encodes CASGTGVYNEQFF.

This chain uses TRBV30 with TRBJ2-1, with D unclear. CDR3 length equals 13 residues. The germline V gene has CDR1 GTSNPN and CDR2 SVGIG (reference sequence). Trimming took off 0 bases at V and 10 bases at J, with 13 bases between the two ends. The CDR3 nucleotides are TGTGCCTGGAGTGTGGTCGGCTATGGGGAGCAGTTCTTC. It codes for CAWSVVGYGEQFF.

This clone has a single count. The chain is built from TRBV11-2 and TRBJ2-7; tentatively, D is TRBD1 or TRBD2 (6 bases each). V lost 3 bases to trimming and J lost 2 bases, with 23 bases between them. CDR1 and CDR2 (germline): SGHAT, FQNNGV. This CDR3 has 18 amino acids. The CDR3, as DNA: TGTGCCAGCAGCTTTTCAGGGGAACTAGCCTGGGATCCCTACGAGCAGTACTTC. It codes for CASSFSGELAWDPYEQYF.

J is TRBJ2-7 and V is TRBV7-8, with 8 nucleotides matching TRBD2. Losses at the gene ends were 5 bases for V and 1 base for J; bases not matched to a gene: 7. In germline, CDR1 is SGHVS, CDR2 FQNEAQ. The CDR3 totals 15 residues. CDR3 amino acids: CASSPRAGVSYEQYV. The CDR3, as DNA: TGTGCCAGCAGCCCAAGAGCGGGAGTGTCCTACGAGCAGTACGTC.

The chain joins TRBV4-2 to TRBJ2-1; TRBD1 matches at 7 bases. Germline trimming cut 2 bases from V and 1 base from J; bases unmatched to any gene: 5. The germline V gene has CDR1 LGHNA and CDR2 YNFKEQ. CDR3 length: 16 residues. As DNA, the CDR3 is TGTGCCAGCAGCCAAACGACAGGGCCGTCCTACAATGAGCAGTTCTTC. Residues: CASSQTTGPSYNEQFF.

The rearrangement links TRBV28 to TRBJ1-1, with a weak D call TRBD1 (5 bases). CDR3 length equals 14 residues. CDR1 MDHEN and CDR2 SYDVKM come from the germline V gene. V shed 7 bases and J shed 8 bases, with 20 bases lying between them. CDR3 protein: CASTQSSGAREAFF. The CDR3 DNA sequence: TGTGCCAGCACCCAAAGTTCCGGGGCCAGGGAAGCTTTCTTT. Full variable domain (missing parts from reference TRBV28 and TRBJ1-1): DVKVTQSSRYLVKRTGEKVFLECVQDMDHENMFWYRQDPGLGLRLIYFSYDVKMKEKGDIPEGYSVSREKKERFSLILESASTNQTSMYLCASTQSSGAREAFFGQGTRLTVV.

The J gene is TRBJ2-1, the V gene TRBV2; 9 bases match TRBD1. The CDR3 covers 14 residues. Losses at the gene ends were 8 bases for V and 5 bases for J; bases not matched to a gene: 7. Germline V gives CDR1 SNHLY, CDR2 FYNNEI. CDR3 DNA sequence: TGTGCCAGCCTCTCGGACAGGGGTAACAATGAGCAGTTCTTC. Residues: CASLSDRGNNEQFF. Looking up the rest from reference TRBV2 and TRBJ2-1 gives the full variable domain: EPEVTQTPSHQVTQMGQEVILRCVPISNHLYFYWYRQILGQKVEFLVSFYNNEISEKSEIFDDQFSVERPDGSNFTLKIRSTKLEDSAMYFCASLSDRGNNEQFFGPGTRLTVL.

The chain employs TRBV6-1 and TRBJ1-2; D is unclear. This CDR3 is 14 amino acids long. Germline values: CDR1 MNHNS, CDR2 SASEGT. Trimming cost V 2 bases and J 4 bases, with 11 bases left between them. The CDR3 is CASSELDRVYGYTF. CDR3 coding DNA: TGTGCCAGCAGTGAACTGGACCGCGTCTATGGCTACACCTTC.